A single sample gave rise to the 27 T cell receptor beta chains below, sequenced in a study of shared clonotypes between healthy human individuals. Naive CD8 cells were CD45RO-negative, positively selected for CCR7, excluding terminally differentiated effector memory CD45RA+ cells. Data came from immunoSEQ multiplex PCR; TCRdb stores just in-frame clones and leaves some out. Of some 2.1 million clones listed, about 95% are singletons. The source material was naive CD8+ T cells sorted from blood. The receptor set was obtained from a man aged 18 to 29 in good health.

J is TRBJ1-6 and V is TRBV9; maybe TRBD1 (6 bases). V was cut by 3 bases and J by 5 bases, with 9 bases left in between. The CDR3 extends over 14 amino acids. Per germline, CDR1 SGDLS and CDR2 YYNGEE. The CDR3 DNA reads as TGTGCCAGCAGCGAGGGGGGGAATAATTCACCCCTCCACTTT. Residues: CASSEGGNNSPLHF. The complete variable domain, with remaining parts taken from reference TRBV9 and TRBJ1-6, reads DSGVTQTPKHLITATGQRVTLRCSPRSGDLSVYWYQQSLDQGLQFLIQYYNGEERAKGNILERFSAQQFPDLHSELNLSSLELGDSALYFCASSEGGNNSPLHFGNGTRLTVT.

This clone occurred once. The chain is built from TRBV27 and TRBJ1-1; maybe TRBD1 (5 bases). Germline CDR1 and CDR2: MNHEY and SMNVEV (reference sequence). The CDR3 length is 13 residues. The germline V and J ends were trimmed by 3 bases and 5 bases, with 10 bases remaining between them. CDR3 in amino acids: CASSFQGLTEAFF. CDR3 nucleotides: TGTGCCAGCAGTTTTCAGGGTTTGACTGAAGCTTTCTTT.

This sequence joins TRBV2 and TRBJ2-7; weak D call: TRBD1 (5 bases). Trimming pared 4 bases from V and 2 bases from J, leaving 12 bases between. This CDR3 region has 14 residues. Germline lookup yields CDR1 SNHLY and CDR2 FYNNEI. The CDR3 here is CASSGEGVPYEQYF. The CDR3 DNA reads TGTGCCAGCAGTGGGGAAGGGGTCCCCTACGAGCAGTACTTC.

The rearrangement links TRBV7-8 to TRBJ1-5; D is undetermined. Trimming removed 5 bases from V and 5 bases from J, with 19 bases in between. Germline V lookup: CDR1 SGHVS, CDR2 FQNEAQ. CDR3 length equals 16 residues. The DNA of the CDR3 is TGTGCCAGCAGCCCACAGCCGACGGTGGAAGATCAGCCCCAGCATTTT. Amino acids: CASSPQPTVEDQPQHF. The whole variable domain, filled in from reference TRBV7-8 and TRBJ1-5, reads GAGVSQSPRYKVAKRGQDVALRCDPISGHVSLFWYQQALGQGPEFLTYFQNEAQLDKSGLPSDRFFAERPEGSVSTLKIQRTQQEDSAVYLCASSPQPTVEDQPQHFGDGTRLSIL.

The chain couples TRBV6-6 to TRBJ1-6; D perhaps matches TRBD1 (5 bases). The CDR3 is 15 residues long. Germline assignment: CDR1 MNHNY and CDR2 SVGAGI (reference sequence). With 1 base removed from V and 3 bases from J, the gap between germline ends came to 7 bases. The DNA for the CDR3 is TGTGCCAGCAGTTACTGGGGGGACTATAATTCACCCCTCCACTTT. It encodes CASSYWGDYNSPLHF.

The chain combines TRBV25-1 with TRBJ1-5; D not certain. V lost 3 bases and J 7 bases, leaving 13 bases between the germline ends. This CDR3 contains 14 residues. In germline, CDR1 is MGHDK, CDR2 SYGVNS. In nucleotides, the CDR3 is TGTGCCAGCAGTGAGCATCAAGTCGGACAGCCCCAGCATTTT. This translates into CASSEHQVGQPQHF. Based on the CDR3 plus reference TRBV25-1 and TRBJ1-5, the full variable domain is EADIYQTPRYLVIGTGKKITLECSQTMGHDKMYWYQQDPGMELHLIHYSYGVNSTEKGDLSSESTVSRIRTEHFPLTLESARPSHTSQYLCASSEHQVGQPQHFGDGTRLSIL.

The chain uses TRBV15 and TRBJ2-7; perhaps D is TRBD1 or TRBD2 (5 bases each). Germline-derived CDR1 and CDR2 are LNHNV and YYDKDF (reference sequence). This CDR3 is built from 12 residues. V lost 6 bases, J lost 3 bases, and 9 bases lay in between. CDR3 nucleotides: TGTGCCACCAGGGGGGAGAGCTACGAGCAGTACTTC. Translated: CATRGESYEQYF.

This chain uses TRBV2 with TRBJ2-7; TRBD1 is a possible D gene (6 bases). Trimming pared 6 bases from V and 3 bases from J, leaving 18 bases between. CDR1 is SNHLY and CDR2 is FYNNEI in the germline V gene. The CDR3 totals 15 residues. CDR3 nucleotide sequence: TGTGCCAGCAGCCCAGGGGTTCTACGGGACTACGAGCAGTACTTC. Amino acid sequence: CASSPGVLRDYEQYF.

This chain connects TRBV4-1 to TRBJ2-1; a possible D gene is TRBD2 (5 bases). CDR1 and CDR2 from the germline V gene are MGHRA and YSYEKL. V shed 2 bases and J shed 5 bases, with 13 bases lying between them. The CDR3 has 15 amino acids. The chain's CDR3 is CASSQQVEVHNEQFF. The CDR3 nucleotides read TGCGCCAGCAGCCAACAGGTGGAGGTTCACAATGAGCAGTTCTTC.

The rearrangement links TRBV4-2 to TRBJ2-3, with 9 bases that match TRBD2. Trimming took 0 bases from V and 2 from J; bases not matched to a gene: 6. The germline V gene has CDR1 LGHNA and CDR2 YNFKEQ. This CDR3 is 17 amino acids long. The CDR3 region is CASSQDRLAGYTDTQYF. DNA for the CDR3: TGTGCCAGCAGCCAAGATCGGCTAGCGGGATACACAGATACGCAGTATTTT.

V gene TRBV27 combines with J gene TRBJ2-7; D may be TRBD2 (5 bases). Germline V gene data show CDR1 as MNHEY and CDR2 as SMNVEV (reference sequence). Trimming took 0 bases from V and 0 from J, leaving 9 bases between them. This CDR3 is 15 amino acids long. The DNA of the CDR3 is TGTGCCAGCAGTTTATCGGTCAGCGGCTCCTACGAGCAGTACTTC. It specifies CASSLSVSGSYEQYF.

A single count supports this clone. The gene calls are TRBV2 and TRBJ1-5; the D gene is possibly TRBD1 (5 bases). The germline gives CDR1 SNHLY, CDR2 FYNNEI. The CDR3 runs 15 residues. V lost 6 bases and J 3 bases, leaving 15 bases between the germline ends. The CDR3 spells CASSEGWQYNQPQHF. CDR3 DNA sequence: TGTGCCAGCAGCGAGGGGTGGCAGTACAATCAGCCCCAGCATTTT.

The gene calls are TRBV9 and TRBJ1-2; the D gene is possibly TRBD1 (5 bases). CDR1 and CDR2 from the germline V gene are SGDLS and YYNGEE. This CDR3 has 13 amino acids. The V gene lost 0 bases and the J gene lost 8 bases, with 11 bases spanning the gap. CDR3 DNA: TGTGCCAGCAGCGTAGAGCAGGGTCTCGGCTACACCTTC. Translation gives CASSVEQGLGYTF. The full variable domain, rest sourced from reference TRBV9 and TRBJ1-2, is DSGVTQTPKHLITATGQRVTLRCSPRSGDLSVYWYQQSLDQGLQFLIQYYNGEERAKGNILERFSAQQFPDLHSELNLSSLELGDSALYFCASSVEQGLGYTFGSGTRLTVV.

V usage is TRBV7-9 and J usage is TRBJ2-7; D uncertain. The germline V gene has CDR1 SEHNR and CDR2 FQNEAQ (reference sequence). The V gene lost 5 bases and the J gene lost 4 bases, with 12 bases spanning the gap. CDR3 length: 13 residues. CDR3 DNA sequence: TGTGCCAGCAGCCCCGACGGGCGGTACGAGCAGTACTTC. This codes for CASSPDGRYEQYF.

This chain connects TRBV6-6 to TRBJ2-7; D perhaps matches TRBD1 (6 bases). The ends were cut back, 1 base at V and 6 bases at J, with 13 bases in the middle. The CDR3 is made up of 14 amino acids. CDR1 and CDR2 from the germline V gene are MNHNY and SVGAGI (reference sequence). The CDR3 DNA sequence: TGTGCCAGCAGTTACTTCACAGGGAACGGCGAGCAGTACTTC. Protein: CASSYFTGNGEQYF.

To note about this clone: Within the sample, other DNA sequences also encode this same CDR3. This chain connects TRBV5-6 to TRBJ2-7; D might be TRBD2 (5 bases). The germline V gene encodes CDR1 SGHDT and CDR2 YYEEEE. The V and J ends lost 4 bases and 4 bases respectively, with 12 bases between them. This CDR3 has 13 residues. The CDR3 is CASSRESGYEQYF. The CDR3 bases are TGTGCCAGCAGCCGCGAGTCGGGGTACGAGCAGTACTTC.

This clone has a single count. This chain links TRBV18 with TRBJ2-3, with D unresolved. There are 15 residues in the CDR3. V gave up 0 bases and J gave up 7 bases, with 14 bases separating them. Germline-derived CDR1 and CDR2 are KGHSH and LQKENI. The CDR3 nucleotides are TGTGCCAGCTCACCACCGTTTGATGTTCAGAATACGCAGTATTTT. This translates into CASSPPFDVQNTQYF.

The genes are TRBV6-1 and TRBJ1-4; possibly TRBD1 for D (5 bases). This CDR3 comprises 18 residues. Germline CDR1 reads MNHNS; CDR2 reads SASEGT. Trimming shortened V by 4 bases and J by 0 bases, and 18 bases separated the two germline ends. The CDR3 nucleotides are TGTGCCAGCAGTGGCCTGTGGACACAAGATGCAACTAATGAAAAACTGTTTTTT. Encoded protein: CASSGLWTQDATNEKLFF.

CDR3 protein: CASSLSGARETQYF. The DNA of the CDR3 is TGCGCCAGCAGCCTATCTGGGGCCCGAGAGACCCAGTACTTC. The chain joins TRBV4-1 to TRBJ2-5; possible D gene TRBD1, 5 bases. Germline V CDR1 and CDR2: MGHRA, YSYEKL. The CDR3 spans 14 residues. V lost 4 bases and J lost 4, with 13 bases in between.

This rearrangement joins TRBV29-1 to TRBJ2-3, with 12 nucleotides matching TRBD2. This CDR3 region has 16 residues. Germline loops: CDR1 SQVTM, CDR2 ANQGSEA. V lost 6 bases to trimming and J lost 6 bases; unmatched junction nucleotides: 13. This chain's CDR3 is CSVPRRLAGVKDTQYF. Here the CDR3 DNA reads TGCAGCGTCCCAAGGCGACTAGCGGGAGTTAAGGATACGCAGTATTTT.

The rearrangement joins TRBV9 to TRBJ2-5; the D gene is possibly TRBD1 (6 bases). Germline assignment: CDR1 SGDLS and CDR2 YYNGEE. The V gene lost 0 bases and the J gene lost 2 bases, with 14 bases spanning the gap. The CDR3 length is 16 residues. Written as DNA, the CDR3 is TGTGCCAGCAGCGTAGAAGGCCCTCAGGGGCAAGAGACCCAGTACTTC. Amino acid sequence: CASSVEGPQGQETQYF. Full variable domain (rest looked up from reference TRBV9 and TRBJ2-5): DSGVTQTPKHLITATGQRVTLRCSPRSGDLSVYWYQQSLDQGLQFLIQYYNGEERAKGNILERFSAQQFPDLHSELNLSSLELGDSALYFCASSVEGPQGQETQYFGPGTRLLVL.

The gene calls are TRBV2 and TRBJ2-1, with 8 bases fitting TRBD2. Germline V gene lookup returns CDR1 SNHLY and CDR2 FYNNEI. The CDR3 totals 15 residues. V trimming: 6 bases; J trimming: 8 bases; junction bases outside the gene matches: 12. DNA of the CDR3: TGTGCCAGCAGCGCCCCGACGGGAGGGTTATATGAGCAGTTCTTC. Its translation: CASSAPTGGLYEQFF.

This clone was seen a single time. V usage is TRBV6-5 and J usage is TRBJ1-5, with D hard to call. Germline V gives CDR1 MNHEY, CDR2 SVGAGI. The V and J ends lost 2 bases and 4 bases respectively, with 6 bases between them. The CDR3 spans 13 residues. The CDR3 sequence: CASSYVGNQPQHF. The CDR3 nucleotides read TGTGCCAGCAGTTACGTAGGGAATCAGCCCCAGCATTTT.

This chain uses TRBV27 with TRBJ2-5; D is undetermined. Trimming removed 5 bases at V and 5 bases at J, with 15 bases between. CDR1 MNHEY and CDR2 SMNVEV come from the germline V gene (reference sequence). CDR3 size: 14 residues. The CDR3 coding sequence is TGTGCCAGCAGTGCGGTATTCGTTGGGGAGACCCAGTACTTC. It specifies CASSAVFVGETQYF.

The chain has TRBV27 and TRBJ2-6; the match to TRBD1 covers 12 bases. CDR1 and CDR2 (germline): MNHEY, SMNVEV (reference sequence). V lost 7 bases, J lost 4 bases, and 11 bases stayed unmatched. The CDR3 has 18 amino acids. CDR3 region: CASTELGQGAHGANVLTF. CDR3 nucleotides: TGTGCCAGCACCGAATTGGGACAGGGGGCGCACGGGGCCAACGTCCTGACTTTC.

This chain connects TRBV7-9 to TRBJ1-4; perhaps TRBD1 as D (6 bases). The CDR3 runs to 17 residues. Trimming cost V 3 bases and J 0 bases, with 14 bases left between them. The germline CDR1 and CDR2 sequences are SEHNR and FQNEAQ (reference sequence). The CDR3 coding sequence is TGTGCCAGCAGCTTTTTCGTGGGGGCCCCAACTAATGAAAAACTGTTTTTT. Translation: CASSFFVGAPTNEKLFF.

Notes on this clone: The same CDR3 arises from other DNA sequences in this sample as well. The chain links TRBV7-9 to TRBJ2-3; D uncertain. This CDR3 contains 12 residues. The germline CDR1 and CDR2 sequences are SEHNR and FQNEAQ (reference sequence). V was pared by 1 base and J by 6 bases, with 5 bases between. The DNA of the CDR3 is TGTGCCAGCAGCTTAGATGCGGATACGCAGTATTTT. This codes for CASSLDADTQYF.